This T cell receptor (beta chain) derives from a study of control samples from healthy donors and cancer patients. Produced via immunoSEQ multiplex PCR; TCRdb's table is partial and in-frame only. The top ten hold less than 8.5% of the sample, which has approximately 100,000 clones, more than 85% seen once. Germline V CDR1 and CDR2: DFQATT, SNEGSKA (reference sequence). Trimming pared 4 bases from V and 0 bases from J, leaving 0 bases between. The CDR3 totals 11 residues. The receptor's source is a man aged 25 to 40 in good health. The sequenced material came from blood. The chain employs TRBV20-1 and TRBJ2-2; no clear D. The CDR3 loop reads CSATNTGELFF. The DNA of the CDR3 is TGCAGTGCTACGAACACCGGGGAGCTGTTTTTT.